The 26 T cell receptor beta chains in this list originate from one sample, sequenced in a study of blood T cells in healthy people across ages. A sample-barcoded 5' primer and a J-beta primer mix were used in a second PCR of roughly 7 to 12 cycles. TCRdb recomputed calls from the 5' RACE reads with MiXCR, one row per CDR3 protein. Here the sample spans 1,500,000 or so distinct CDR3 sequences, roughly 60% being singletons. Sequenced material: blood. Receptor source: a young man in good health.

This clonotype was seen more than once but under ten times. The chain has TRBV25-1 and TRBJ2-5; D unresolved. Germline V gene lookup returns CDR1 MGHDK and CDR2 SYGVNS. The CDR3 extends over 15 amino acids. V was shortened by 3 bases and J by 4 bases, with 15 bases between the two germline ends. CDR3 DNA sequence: TGTGCCAGCAGTGATGCTACTCTTGGTTCAGAGACCCAGTACTTC. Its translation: CASSDATLGSETQYF.

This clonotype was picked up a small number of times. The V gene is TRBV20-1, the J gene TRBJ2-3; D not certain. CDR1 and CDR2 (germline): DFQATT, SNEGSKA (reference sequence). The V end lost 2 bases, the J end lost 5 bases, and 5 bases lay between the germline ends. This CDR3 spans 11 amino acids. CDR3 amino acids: CSARFGDTQYF. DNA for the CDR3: TGCAGTGCTAGATTTGGAGATACGCAGTATTTT.

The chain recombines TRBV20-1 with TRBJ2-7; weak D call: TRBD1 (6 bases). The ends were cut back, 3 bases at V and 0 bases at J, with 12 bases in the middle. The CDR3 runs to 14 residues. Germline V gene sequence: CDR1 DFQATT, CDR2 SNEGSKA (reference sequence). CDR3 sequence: CSARTGPSSYEQYF. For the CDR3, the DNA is TGCAGTGCTAGGACAGGACCATCCTCCTACGAGCAGTACTTC.

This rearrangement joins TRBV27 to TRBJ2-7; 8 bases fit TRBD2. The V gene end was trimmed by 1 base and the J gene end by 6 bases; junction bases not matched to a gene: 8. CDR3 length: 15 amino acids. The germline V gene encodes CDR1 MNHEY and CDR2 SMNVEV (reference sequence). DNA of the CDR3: TGTGCCAGCAGTTTATGGAGGACTAGCAGCGGCGAGCAGTACTTC. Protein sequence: CASSLWRTSSGEQYF.

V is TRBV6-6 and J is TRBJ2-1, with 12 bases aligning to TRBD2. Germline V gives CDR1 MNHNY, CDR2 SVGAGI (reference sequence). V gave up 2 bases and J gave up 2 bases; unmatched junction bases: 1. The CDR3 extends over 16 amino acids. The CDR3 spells CASSYPSGRAYNEQFF. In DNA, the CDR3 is TGTGCCAGCAGTTACCCTAGCGGGAGGGCCTACAATGAGCAGTTCTTC.

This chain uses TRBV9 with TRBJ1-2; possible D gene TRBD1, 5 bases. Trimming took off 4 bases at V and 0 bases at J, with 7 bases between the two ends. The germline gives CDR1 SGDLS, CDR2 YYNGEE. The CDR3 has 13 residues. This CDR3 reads CASSTDTNYGYTF. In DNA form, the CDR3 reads TGTGCCAGCAGCACGGACACTAACTATGGCTACACCTTC.

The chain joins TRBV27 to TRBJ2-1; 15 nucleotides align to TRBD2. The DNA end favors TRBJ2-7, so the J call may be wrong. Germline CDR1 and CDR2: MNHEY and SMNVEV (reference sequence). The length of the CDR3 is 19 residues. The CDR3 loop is CASSSGLAGGPIAYNEQYF. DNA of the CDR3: TGTGCCAGCAGCTCCGGACTAGCGGGGGGGCCCATAGCCTACAATGAGCAGTACTTC.

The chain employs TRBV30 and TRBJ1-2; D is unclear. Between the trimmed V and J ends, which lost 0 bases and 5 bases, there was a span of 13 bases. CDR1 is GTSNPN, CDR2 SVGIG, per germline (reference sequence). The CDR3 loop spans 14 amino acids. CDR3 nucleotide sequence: TGTGCCTGGAGTGTAAGACTCCGGGAGTATGGCTACACCTTC. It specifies CAWSVRLREYGYTF.

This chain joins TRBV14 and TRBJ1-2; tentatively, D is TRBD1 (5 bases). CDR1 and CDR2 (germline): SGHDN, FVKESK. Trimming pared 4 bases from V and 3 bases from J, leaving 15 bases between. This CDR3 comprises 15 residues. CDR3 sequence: CASSRVEGRYYGYTF. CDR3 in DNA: TGTGCCAGCAGCCGGGTGGAGGGGAGGTACTATGGCTACACCTTC.

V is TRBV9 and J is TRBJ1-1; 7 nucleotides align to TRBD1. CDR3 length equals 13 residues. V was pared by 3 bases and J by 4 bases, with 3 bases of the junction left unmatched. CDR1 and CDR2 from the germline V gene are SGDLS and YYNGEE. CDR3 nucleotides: TGTGCCAGCAGCGCCCCAGGGGGCACTGAAGCTTTCTTT. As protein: CASSAPGGTEAFF.

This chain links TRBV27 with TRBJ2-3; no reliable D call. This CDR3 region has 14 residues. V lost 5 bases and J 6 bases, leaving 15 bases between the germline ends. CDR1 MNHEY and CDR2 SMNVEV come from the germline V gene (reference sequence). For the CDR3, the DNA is TGTGCCAGCAGTCGAGCCGCGCTGGGGGATACGCAGTATTTT. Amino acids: CASSRAALGDTQYF.

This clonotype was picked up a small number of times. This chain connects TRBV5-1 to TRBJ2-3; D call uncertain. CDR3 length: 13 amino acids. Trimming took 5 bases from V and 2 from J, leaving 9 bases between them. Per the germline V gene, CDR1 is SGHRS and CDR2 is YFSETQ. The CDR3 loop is CASREENTDTQYF. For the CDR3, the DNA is TGCGCCAGCAGAGAGGAAAACACAGATACGCAGTATTTT.

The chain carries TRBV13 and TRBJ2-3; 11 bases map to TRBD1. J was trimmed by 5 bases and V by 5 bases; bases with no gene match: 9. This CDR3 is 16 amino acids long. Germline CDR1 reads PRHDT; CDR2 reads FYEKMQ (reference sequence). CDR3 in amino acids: CASSLRGQGGRDTQYF. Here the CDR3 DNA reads TGTGCCAGCAGCCTTCGGGGACAGGGGGGAAGAGATACGCAGTATTTT.

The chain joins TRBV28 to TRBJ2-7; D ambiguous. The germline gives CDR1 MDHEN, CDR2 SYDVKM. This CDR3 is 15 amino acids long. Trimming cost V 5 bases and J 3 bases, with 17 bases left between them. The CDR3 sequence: CASSRSRNYDYEQYF. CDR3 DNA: TGTGCCAGCAGTCGCTCCAGGAACTATGACTACGAGCAGTACTTC.

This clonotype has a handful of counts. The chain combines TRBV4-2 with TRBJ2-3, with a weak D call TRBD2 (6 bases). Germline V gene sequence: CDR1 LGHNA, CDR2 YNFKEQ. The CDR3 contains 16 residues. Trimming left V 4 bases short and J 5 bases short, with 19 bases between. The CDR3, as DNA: TGTGCCAGCAGCCTCGGGGTAGCGGACTACAGAGATACGCAGTATTTT. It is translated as CASSLGVADYRDTQYF.

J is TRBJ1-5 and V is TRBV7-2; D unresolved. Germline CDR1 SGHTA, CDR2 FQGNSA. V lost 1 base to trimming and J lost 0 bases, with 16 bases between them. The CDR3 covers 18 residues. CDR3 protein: CASSLVPVPLNSNQPQHF. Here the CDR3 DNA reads TGTGCCAGCAGCTTAGTCCCTGTACCTTTGAATAGCAATCAGCCCCAGCATTTT. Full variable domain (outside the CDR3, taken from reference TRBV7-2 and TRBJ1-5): GAGVSQSPSNKVTEKGKDVELRCDPISGHTALYWYRQSLGQGLEFLIYFQGNSAPDKSGLPSDRFSAERTGGSVSTLTIQRTQQEDSAVYLCASSLVPVPLNSNQPQHFGDGTRLSIL.

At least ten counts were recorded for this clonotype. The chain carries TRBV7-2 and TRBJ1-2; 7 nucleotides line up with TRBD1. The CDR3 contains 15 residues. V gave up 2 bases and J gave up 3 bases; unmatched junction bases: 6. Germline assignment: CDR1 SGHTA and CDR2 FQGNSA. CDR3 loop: CASSLPGQIYYGYTF. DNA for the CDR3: TGTGCCAGCAGCTTACCGGGACAGATCTACTATGGCTACACCTTC. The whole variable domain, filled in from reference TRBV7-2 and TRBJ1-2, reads GAGVSQSPSNKVTEKGKDVELRCDPISGHTALYWYRQSLGQGLEFLIYFQGNSAPDKSGLPSDRFSAERTGGSVSTLTIQRTQQEDSAVYLCASSLPGQIYYGYTFGSGTRLTVV.

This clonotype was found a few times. The CDR3 loop reads CASSQDQGTGATGYTF. The CDR3 coding sequence is TGCGCCAGCAGCCAAGATCAAGGGACAGGGGCGACTGGCTACACCTTC. The rearrangement joins TRBV4-1 to TRBJ1-2; TRBD1 matches at 10 bases. The V gene end was trimmed by 0 bases and the J gene end by 7 bases; junction bases not matched to a gene: 8. The CDR3 sequence is 16 residues long. Per the germline V gene, CDR1 is MGHRA and CDR2 is YSYEKL.

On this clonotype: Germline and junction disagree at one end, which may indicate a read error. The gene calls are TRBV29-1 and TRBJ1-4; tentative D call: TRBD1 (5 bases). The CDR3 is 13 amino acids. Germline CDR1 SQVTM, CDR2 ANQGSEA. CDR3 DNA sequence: TGCAGCGGTGAAGCCGGGGACGGTGAAAAACTGTTTTTT. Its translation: CSGEAGDGEKLFF.

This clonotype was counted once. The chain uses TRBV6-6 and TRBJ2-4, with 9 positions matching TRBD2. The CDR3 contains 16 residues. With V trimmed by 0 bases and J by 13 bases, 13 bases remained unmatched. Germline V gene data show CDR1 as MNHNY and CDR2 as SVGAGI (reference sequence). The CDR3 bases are TGTGCCAGCAGTTACTCCAACAGCGGGGGGCCGGGGGAGCAGTACTTC. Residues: CASSYSNSGGPGEQYF.

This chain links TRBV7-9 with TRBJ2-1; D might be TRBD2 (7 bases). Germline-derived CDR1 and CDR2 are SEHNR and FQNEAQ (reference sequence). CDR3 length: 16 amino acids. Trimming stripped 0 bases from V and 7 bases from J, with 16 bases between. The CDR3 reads CASSLAGTGRGNEQFF. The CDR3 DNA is TGTGCCAGCAGCTTAGCAGGTACAGGGAGGGGTAATGAGCAGTTCTTC.

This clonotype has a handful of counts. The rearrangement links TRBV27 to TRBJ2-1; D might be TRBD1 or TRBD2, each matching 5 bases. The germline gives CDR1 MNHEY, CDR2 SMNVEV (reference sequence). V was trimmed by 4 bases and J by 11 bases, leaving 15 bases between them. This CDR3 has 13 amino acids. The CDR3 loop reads CASSYDGSGQQFF. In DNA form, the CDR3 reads TGTGCCAGCAGTTATGACGGGTCGGGGCAGCAGTTCTTC.

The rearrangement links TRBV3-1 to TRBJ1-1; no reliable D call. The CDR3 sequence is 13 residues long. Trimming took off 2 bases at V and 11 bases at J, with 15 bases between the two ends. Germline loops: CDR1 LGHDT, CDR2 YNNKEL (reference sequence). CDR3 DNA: TGTGCCAGCAGCCAAACCCCCGATATTGGGGCTTTCTTT. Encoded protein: CASSQTPDIGAFF.

The CDR3 DNA reads as TGTGCCAGCAGCCGTACTAGCGTGGAGACCCAGTACTTC. This translates into CASSRTSVETQYF. The rearrangement uses TRBV6-2 or TRBV6-3 and TRBJ2-5; 7 positions match TRBD2. With 6 bases clipped from V and 5 bases from J, the junction kept 6 bases outside the gene matches. The germline CDR1 and CDR2 sequences are MNHEY and SVGEGT. The CDR3 length is 13 residues.

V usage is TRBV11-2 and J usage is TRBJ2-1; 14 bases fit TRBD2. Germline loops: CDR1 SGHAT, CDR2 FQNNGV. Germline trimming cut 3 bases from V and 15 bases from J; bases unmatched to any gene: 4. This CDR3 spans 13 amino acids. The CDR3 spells CASSFGLAGGPFF. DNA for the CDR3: TGTGCCAGCAGCTTTGGACTAGCGGGGGGTCCGTTCTTC.

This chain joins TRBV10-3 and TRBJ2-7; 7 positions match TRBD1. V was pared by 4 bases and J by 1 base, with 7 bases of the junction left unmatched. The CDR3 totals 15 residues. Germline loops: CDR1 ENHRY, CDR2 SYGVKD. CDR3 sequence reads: CAISVSQGVSYEQYF. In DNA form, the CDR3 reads TGTGCCATCAGTGTCAGTCAGGGGGTATCCTACGAGCAGTACTTC.